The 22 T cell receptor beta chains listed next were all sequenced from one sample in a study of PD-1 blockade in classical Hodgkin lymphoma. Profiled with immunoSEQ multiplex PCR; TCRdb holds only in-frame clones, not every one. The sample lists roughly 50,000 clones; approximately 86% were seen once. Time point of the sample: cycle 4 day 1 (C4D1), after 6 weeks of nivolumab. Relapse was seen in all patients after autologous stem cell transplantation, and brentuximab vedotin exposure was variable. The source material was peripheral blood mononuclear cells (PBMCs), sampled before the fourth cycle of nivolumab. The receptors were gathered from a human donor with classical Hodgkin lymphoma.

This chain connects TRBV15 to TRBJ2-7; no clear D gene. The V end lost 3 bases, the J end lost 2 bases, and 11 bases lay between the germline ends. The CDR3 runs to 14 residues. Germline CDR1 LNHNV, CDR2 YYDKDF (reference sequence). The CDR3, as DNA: TGTGCCACCAGCAGCCGGACGGTTACCTACGAGCAGTACTTC. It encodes CATSSRTVTYEQYF.

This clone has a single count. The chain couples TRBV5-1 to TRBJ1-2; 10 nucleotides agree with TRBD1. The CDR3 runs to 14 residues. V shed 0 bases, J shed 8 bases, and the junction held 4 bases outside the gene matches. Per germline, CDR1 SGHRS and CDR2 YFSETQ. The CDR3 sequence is CASSLAGTGEGYTF. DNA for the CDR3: TGCGCCAGCAGCTTGGCCGGGACAGGGGAGGGCTACACCTTC.

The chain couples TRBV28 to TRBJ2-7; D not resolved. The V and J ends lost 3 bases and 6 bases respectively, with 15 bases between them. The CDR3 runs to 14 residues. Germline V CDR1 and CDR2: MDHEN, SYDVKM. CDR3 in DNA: TGTGCCAGCAGTTTCGGTGTGGGGTTTGTCGAGCAGTACTTC. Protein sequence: CASSFGVGFVEQYF.

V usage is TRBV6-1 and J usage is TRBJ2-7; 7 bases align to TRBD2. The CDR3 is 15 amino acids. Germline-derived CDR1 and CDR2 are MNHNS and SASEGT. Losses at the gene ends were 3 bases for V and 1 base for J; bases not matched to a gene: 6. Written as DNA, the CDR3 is TGTGCCAGCAGTGAGGCGGGAGCTGGGTCCTACGAGCAGTACTTC. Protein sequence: CASSEAGAGSYEQYF.

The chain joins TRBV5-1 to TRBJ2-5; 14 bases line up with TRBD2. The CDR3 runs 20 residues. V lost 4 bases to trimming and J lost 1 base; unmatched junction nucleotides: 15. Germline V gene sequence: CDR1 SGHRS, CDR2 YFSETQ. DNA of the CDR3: TGCGCCAGCAGCCCTAACAACTTATGGACTAGCGGGGGGTCCCAAGAGACCCAGTACTTC. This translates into CASSPNNLWTSGGSQETQYF.

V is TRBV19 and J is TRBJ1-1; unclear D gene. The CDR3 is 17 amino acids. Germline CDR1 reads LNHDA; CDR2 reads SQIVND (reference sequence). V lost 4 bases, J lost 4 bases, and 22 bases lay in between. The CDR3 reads CASSTLGPTGGGTEAFF. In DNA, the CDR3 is TGTGCCAGTAGTACCCTCGGGCCAACCGGTGGTGGCACTGAAGCTTTCTTT. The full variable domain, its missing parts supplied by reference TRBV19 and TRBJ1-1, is DGGITQSPKYLFRKEGQNVTLSCEQNLNHDAMYWYRQDPGQGLRLIYYSQIVNDFQKGDIAEGYSVSREKKESFPLTVTSAQKNPTAFYLCASSTLGPTGGGTEAFFGQGTRLTVV.

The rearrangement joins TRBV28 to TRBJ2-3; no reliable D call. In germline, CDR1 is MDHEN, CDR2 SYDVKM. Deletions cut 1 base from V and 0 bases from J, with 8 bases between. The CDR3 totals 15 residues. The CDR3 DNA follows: TGTGCCAGCAGTTTATTAGGGCGTAGCACAGATACGCAGTATTTT. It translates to CASSLLGRSTDTQYF.

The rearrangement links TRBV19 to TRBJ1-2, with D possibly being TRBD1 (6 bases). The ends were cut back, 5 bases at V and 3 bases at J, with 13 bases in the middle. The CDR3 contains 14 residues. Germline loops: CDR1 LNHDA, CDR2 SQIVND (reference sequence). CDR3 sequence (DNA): TGTGCCAGTAGTCCCTCTGACAGGTACTATGGCTACACCTTC. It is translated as CASSPSDRYYGYTF.

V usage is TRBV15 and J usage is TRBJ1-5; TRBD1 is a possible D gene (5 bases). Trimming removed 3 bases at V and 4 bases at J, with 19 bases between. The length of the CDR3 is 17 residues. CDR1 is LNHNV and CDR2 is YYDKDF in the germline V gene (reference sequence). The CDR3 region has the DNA TGTGCCACCAGCAGTCCACCGGAGACAGAGAAGAATCAGCCCCAGCATTTT. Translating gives CATSSPPETEKNQPQHF.

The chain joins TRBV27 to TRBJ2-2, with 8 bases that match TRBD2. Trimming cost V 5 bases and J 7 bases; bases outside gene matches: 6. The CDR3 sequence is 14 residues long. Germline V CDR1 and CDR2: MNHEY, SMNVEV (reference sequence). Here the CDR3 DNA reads TGTGCCAGCAGTGCGGGACTAGAGGTCGGGGAGCTGTTTTTT. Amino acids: CASSAGLEVGELFF.

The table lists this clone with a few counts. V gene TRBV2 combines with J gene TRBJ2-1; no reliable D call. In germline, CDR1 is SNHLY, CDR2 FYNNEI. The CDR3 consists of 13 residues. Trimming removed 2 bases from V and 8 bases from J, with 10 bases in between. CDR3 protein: CASSERSVHEQFF. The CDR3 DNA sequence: TGTGCCAGCAGTGAAAGGAGCGTCCATGAGCAGTTCTTC.

The CDR3, as DNA: TGTGCCAGCAGTGAAGGGACTAGCCCAACGCAGTATTTT. Amino acid sequence: CASSEGTSPTQYF. The chain links TRBV6-1 to TRBJ2-3; 8 positions agree with TRBD2. V was pared by 1 base and J by 9 bases, with 3 bases of the junction left unmatched. The germline CDR1 and CDR2 sequences are MNHNS and SASEGT. The length of the CDR3 is 13 residues.

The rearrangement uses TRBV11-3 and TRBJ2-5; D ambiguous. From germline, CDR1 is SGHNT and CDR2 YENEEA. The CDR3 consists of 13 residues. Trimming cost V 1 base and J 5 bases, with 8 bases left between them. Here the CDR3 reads CASSLGPWETQYF. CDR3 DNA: TGTGCCAGCAGCTTAGGGCCCTGGGAGACCCAGTACTTC.

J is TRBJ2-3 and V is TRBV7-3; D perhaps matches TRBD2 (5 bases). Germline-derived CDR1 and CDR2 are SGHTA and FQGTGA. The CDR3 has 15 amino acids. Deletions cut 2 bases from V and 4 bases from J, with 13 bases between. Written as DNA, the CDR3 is TGTGCCAGCAGCTTACTAGCCCGGGCAGCAGATACGCAGTATTTT. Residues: CASSLLARAADTQYF.

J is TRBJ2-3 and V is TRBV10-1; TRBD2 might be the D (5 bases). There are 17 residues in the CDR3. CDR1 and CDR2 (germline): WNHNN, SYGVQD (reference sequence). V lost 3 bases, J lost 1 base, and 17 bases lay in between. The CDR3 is CASSDQSGPGGTDTQYF. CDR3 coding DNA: TGCGCCAGCAGTGACCAGAGCGGCCCCGGGGGCACAGATACGCAGTATTTT.

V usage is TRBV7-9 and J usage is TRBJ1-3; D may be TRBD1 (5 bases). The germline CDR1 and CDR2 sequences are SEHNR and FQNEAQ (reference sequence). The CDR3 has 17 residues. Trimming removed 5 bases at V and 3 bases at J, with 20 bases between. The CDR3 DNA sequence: TGTGCCAGCAGCCCGCCGGGGGGGGGAGGAATTGGAAACACCATATATTTT. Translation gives CASSPPGGGGIGNTIYF. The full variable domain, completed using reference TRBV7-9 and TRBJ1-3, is DTGVSQNPRHKITKRGQNVTFRCDPISEHNRLYWYRQTLGQGPEFLTYFQNEAQLEKSRLLSDRFSAERPKGSFSTLEIQRTEQGDSAMYLCASSPPGGGGIGNTIYFGEGSWLTVV.

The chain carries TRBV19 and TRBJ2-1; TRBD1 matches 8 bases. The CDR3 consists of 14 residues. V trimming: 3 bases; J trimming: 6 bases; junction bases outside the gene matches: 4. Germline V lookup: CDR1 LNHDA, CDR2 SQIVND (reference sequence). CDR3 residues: CASSMTGTGNEQFF. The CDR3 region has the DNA TGTGCCAGTAGTATGACGGGGACAGGCAATGAGCAGTTCTTC.

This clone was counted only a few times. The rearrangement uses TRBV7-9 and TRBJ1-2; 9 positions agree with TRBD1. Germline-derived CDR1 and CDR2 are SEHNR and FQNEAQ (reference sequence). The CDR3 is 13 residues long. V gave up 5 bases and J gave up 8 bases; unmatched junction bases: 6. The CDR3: CASSERGQGGYTF. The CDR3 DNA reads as TGTGCCAGCAGCGAGAGGGGACAGGGCGGCTACACCTTC.

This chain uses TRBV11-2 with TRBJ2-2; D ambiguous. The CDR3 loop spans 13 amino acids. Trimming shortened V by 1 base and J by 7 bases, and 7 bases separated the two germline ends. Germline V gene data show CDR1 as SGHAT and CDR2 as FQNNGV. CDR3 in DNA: TGTGCCAGCAGCTTAGGATTGGTCGGGGAGCTGTTTTTT. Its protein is CASSLGLVGELFF.

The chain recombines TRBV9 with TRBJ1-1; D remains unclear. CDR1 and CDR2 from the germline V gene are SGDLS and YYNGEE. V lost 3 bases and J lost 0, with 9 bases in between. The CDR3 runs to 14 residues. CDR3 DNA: TGTGCCAGCAGCGCGGGCAGCATGAACACTGAAGCTTTCTTT. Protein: CASSAGSMNTEAFF.

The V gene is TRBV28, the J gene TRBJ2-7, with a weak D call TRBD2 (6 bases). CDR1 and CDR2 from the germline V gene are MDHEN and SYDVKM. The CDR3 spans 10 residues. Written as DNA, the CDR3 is TGTGTTGTCGGGCGGGGCGAGCAGTACTTC. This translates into CVVGRGEQYF. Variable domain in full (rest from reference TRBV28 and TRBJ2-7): DVKVTQSSRYLVKRTGEKVFLECVQDMDHENMFWYRQDPGLGLRLIYFSYDVKMKEKGDIPEGYSVSREKKERFSLILESASTNQTSMYLCVVGRGEQYFGPGTRLTVT.

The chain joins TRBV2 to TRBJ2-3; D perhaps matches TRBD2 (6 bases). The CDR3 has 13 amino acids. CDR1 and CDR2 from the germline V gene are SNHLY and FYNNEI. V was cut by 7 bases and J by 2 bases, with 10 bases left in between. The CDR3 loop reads CASNRGYTDTQYF. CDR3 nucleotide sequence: TGTGCCAGCAATCGGGGGTACACAGATACGCAGTATTTT.